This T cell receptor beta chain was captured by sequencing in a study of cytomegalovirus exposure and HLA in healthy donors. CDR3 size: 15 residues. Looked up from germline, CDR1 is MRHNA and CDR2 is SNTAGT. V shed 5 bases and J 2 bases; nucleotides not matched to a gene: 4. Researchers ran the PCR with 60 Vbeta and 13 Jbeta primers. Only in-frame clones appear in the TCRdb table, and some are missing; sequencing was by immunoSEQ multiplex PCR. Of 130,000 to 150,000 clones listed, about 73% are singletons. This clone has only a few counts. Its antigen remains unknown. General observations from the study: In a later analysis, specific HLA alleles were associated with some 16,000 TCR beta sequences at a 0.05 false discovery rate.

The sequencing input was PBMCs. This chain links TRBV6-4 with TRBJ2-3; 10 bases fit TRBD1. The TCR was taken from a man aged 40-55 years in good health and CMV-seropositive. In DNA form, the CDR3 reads TGTGCCAGCAGTCCCGGACAGGGGGACACAGATACGCAGTATTTT. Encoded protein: CASSPGQGDTDTQYF.